Presented here are 15 T cell receptor beta chains from one specimen sequenced in a study of CD8+ T cells in alopecia areata. Documented treatment: oral pan-JAK inhibitor, 5-10 mg twice daily. Sequencing used cDNA as its template, made by extracting RNA and reverse transcribing it. The assay was immunoSEQ multiplex PCR, and TCRdb's table has in-frame clones only and misses some. The repertoire consists of about 290,000 clones, with roughly 60% occurring once and the leading ten covering under 2%. The sample consisted of CD4+ T cells sorted from blood, taken at week 24, from a patient treated with tofacitinib. Receptors were obtained from a human donor with alopecia areata.

The chain uses TRBV2 and TRBJ1-2; D is perhaps TRBD1 (6 bases). Between the trimmed V and J ends, which lost 0 bases and 7 bases, there was a span of 12 bases. The CDR3 consists of 14 residues. Looked up from germline, CDR1 is SNHLY and CDR2 is FYNNEI. CDR3 nucleotides: TGTGCCAGCAGTGAAGCTTCCCAGGGGCTTGGCTACACCTTC. It translates to CASSEASQGLGYTF.

This clone has just one count. The V and J genes are TRBV7-9 and TRBJ2-1; 11 nucleotides match TRBD2. The CDR3 length is 15 residues. Per germline, CDR1 SEHNR and CDR2 FQNEAQ (reference sequence). V was pared by 5 bases and J by 6 bases, with 6 bases of the junction left unmatched. For the CDR3, the DNA is TGTGCCAGCAGCGTTACCGGGACTAGCGGCAATGAGCAGTTCTTC. The encoded protein is CASSVTGTSGNEQFF. The full variable domain, rest sourced from reference TRBV7-9 and TRBJ2-1, is DTGVSQNPRHKITKRGQNVTFRCDPISEHNRLYWYRQTLGQGPEFLTYFQNEAQLEKSRLLSDRFSAERPKGSFSTLEIQRTEQGDSAMYLCASSVTGTSGNEQFFGPGTRLTVL.

The chain carries TRBV11-2 and TRBJ2-2; 8 bases are shared with TRBD2. V lost 4 bases, J lost 4 bases, and 5 bases stayed unmatched. Looked up from germline, CDR1 is SGHAT and CDR2 is FQNNGV. This CDR3 region has 15 residues. CDR3 in DNA: TGTGCCAGCAGCTCCATAGCGGGGCCCACCGGGGAGCTGTTTTTT. Its translation: CASSSIAGPTGELFF.

This clone has a handful of counts. The same CDR3 can be traced to other DNA sequences in this sample. The chain couples TRBV29-1 to TRBJ2-3, with no clear D. The germline V gene encodes CDR1 SQVTM and CDR2 ANQGSEA. Deletions cut 4 bases from V and 6 bases from J, with 11 bases between. The CDR3 runs to 12 residues. The CDR3 nucleotides read TGCAGCGTTGGCCCCCTCGGGGATACGCAGTATTTT. Protein: CSVGPLGDTQYF.

The chain uses TRBV30 and TRBJ2-5, with D perhaps assigned TRBD1 or TRBD2 (5 bases each). V dropped 0 bases and J dropped 13 bases, with 15 bases sitting between them. Germline V gives CDR1 GTSNPN, CDR2 SVGIG (reference sequence). The CDR3 is made up of 12 amino acids. DNA of the CDR3: TGTGCCTGGAGTGTACCGGGGCAGAGGGGGTACTTC. Amino acids: CAWSVPGQRGYF. Complete variable domain (other parts from reference TRBV30 and TRBJ2-5): SQTIHQWPATLVQPVGSPLSLECTVEGTSNPNLYWYRQAAGRGLQLLFYSVGIGQISSEVPQNLSASRPQDRQFILSSKKLLLSDSGFYLCAWSVPGQRGYFGPGTRLLVL.

The chain combines TRBV4-1 with TRBJ2-1; 7 bases map to TRBD1. The CDR3 sequence is 14 residues long. V trimming: 1 base; J trimming: 3 bases; junction bases outside the gene matches: 0. Germline V gene lookup returns CDR1 MGHRA and CDR2 YSYEKL. For the CDR3, the DNA is TGCGCCAGCAGCCAAGGGGACAGCTACAATGAGCAGTTCTTC. Protein: CASSQGDSYNEQFF.

J is TRBJ2-7 and V is TRBV7-2; 8 positions agree with TRBD1. Germline V gene sequence: CDR1 SGHTA, CDR2 FQGNSA. The length of the CDR3 is 14 residues. Trimming took 1 base from V and 6 from J; bases not matched to a gene: 5. The CDR3 region has the DNA TGTGCCAGCAGCTTAGGACAGGGGTTCGGCGAGCAGTACTTC. This codes for CASSLGQGFGEQYF.

The rearrangement links TRBV30 to TRBJ2-7, with D perhaps assigned TRBD1 or TRBD2 (5 bases each). CDR1 GTSNPN and CDR2 SVGIG come from the germline V gene (reference sequence). V lost 2 bases and J 5 bases, leaving 13 bases between the germline ends. CDR3 length: 13 residues. The CDR3 nucleotides are TGTGCCTGGAGTTTTGGACGGGGCAACGAGCAGTACTTC. Protein sequence: CAWSFGRGNEQYF.

The rearrangement uses TRBV6-5 and TRBJ2-2; possibly TRBD1 for D (6 bases). The ends were cut back, 6 bases at V and 4 bases at J, with 12 bases in the middle. This CDR3 comprises 14 residues. Germline V CDR1 and CDR2: MNHEY, SVGAGI. CDR3: CASRLTGSTGELFF. In nucleotides, the CDR3 is TGTGCCAGCAGGCTGACAGGTTCCACCGGGGAGCTGTTTTTT.

The V and J genes are TRBV4-1 and TRBJ1-2, with 7 nucleotides matching TRBD1. Germline lookup yields CDR1 MGHRA and CDR2 YSYEKL. The CDR3 sequence is 15 residues long. V gave up 5 bases and J gave up 8 bases; unmatched junction bases: 14. The CDR3 sequence: CASSDPGQTTRGYTF. The CDR3 DNA reads TGCGCCAGCAGCGACCCGGGACAGACCACTCGGGGCTACACCTTC.

The chain has TRBV29-1 and TRBJ1-1; TRBD1 is a possible D gene (6 bases). This CDR3 has 14 residues. Germline CDR1 and CDR2: SQVTM and ANQGSEA. Trimming cost V 8 bases and J 1 base, with 17 bases left between them. In DNA form, the CDR3 reads TGCAGCACATCACTCATCAGGGGGAACACTGAAGCTTTCTTT. This gives the protein CSTSLIRGNTEAFF.

This clone has a count of ten or more. This chain connects TRBV12-5 to TRBJ2-3, with 12 bases lining up with TRBD2. V was clipped by 6 bases and J by 4 bases; unmatched bases: 11. This CDR3 spans 17 amino acids. Germline CDR1 is LGHNT and CDR2 is FRNRAP. For the CDR3, the DNA is TGTGCTAGTGGCCACGCTAGCGGGGGGGCCTTACCAGATACGCAGTATTTT. This encodes CASGHASGGALPDTQYF. Supplemented by reference TRBV12-5 and TRBJ2-3, the full variable domain reads DARVTQTPRHKVTEMGQEVTMRCQPILGHNTVFWYRQTMMQGLELLAYFRNRAPLDDSGMPKDRFSAEMPDATLATLKIQPSEPRDSAVYFCASGHASGGALPDTQYFGPGTRLTVL.

As to this clone: The junction differs from germline at one of its ends, possibly a read error. This chain joins TRBV7-7 and TRBJ2-5, with 7 bases matching TRBD1. This CDR3 has 15 residues. The germline gives CDR1 SSHAT, CDR2 FNYEAQ (reference sequence). CDR3 sequence: CASSFTGTAEETQYF. The CDR3, as DNA: TGTGCTAGCAGCTTCACCGGGACAGCAGAAGAGACCCAGTACTTC.

The chain employs TRBV9 and TRBJ1-2; 9 nucleotides line up with TRBD1. Germline V CDR1 and CDR2: SGDLS, YYNGEE. Germline trimming cut 3 bases from V and 6 bases from J; bases unmatched to any gene: 12. The CDR3 is made up of 16 amino acids. CDR3 in DNA: TGTGCCAGCAGCGGCTTGGTGCCCCGGGACAGGGATGGCTACACCTTC. Translating gives CASSGLVPRDRDGYTF.

This sequence joins TRBV6-6 and TRBJ1-5; D is perhaps TRBD1 (6 bases). Trimming shortened V by 6 bases and J by 5 bases, and 17 bases separated the two germline ends. Germline CDR1 reads MNHNY; CDR2 reads SVGAGI (reference sequence). This CDR3 spans 15 amino acids. CDR3 nucleotide sequence: TGTGCCAGCAGCCCACGGACAGATCTTGATCAGCCCCAGCATTTT. Translating gives CASSPRTDLDQPQHF.